The 9 T cell receptor beta chains below all came from one sample that was sequenced in a study of T cell responses to AZD1222 COVID-19 vaccine. Assay: immunoSEQ multiplex PCR; the TCRdb copy retains only in-frame clones and omits some. Of 150,000 to 180,000 clones in the sample, roughly nine tenths are singletons; the top ten hold under 20%. Sequencing was performed on peripheral blood, taken on day 0 of AZD1222 vaccination. The receptor set was obtained from an adult in good health.

The CDR3 nucleotides are TGTGCCACCAGCAGCGAGAGGGCTAACTATGGCTACACCTTC. This translates into CATSSERANYGYTF. This rearrangement joins TRBV15 to TRBJ1-2; unclear D gene. Germline assignment: CDR1 LNHNV and CDR2 YYDKDF (reference sequence). This CDR3 has 14 amino acids. Trimming took 3 bases from V and 0 from J, leaving 8 bases between them.

With regard to this clone: Mismatch with germline at one junction end may stem from a read error. The rearrangement links TRBV15 to TRBJ2-4; tentatively, D is TRBD1 or TRBD2 (6 bases each). CDR3 size: 19 residues. The germline V gene has CDR1 LNHNV and CDR2 YYDKDF (reference sequence). CDR3 in DNA: TGTGCCACCAGTAGAGATTCCCCACAGGGAGGTCTAGCCAAAAACATTCAGTACTTC. This gives the protein CATSRDSPQGGLAKNIQYF.

The chain joins TRBV4-3 to TRBJ2-7, with TRBD1 matching 10 bases. The ends lost 4 bases at V and 2 bases at J; junction bases unmatched: 5. The CDR3 totals 15 residues. Germline V gene data show CDR1 as LGHNA and CDR2 as YSLEER. This CDR3 reads CASSPGQGLTYEQYF. CDR3 DNA: TGCGCCAGCAGCCCGGGACAGGGGCTCACCTACGAGCAGTACTTC.

V gene TRBV7-4 combines with J gene TRBJ2-4, with D perhaps assigned TRBD1 or TRBD2 (6 bases each). Germline values: CDR1 SGHVT, CDR2 SQSDAQ. This CDR3 region has 13 residues. V was trimmed by 9 bases and J by 5 bases, leaving 14 bases between them. This CDR3 reads CARGGDGENIQYF. The CDR3 DNA sequence: TGTGCCAGGGGGGGCGACGGAGAAAACATTCAGTACTTC.

For this clone: A junction boundary mismatches the germline segment, possibly from a read error. V gene TRBV7-9 combines with J gene TRBJ1-2, with unresolved D. The CDR3 loop spans 11 amino acids. Per germline, CDR1 SEHNR and CDR2 FQNEAQ (reference sequence). The CDR3 nucleotides read TGTGCCAGCAGCTTAGGACCCCAATCCGCCTTC. This translates into CASSLGPQSAF.

The V call is TRBV12-3 or TRBV12-4, the J call TRBJ1-5; no clear D. The CDR3 covers 13 residues. V was cut by 5 bases and J by 6 bases, with 11 bases left in between. The CDR3 here is CASSGQVAQPQHF. CDR3 in DNA: TGTGCCAGCAGTGGCCAAGTAGCTCAGCCCCAGCATTTT.

This clone occurred a few times. The CDR3 DNA reads TGCGCCAGCAGCCTACCAGGGAGTGGAAACACCATATATTTT. Amino acids: CASSLPGSGNTIYF. The V and J genes are TRBV5-1 and TRBJ1-3, with D possibly being TRBD1 (5 bases). CDR1 SGHRS and CDR2 YFSETQ come from the germline V gene. This CDR3 has 14 residues. V gave up 4 bases and J gave up 3 bases, with 11 bases separating them.

The chain joins TRBV2 to TRBJ2-1; D might be TRBD1 or TRBD2, each matching 5 bases. The CDR3 consists of 14 residues. Germline CDR1 SNHLY, CDR2 FYNNEI. V was trimmed by 1 base and J by 12 bases, leaving 16 bases between them. The CDR3 nucleotides are TGTGCCAGCAGTGAAGGGGGACCCGTGCCAAGGCAGTTCTTC. Its translation: CASSEGGPVPRQFF.

Concerning this clone: The germline gene is not matched at one end of the junction; a read error may be the cause. V gene TRBV7-8 combines with J gene TRBJ1-5, with 12 bases aligning to TRBD1. This CDR3 has 20 amino acids. The germline V gene encodes CDR1 SGHVS and CDR2 FQNEAQ. CDR3 amino acids: CVSSFSSPGQGAIRNQPQHF. The DNA of the CDR3 is TGTGTCAGCAGCTTTTCGTCCCCGGGACAGGGGGCGATACGCAATCAGCCCCAGCATTTT.